This TCR beta chain was profiled in a study of blood T cell repertoires in COVID-19. About the research overall: Spain, Italy and the United States supplied samples that represented acute and convalescent COVID-19.

V lost 6 bases and J lost 5; bases outside the gene matches: 4. The CDR3 has 13 residues. This study enrolled people aged 18 to 89 from around 26 US geographic areas. Assignment of participants to cohorts was predicated upon participant-reported clinical history. Up to 2 weeks before entering the study, exposed participants had met a COVID-19 case. Repertoires were generated with immunoSEQ multiplex PCR, while TCRdb's copy carries only in-frame clones and drops some. The sample holds hundreds of thousands of clones, approximately 90% seen once. Sequencing input: PBMCs or T cells enriched from blood (not recorded which). The clonotype was recovered from a man aged 50 to 60 who had been exposed to COVID-19. The chain employs TRBV12-3 or TRBV12-4 and TRBJ1-2; TRBD1 agrees at 9 bases. The CDR3 sequence: CASSPDRGYGYTF. CDR3 coding DNA: TGTGCCAGCAGCCCCGACAGGGGGTATGGCTACACCTTC.